These 2 T cell receptor beta chains came from one sample sequenced in a study of blood T cell repertoires in COVID-19. Generated by immunoSEQ multiplex PCR, the TCRdb table keeps only in-frame clones and is missing some. Counted here are fewer than 150,000 clones, approximately 86% occurring once; the ten biggest clones make up around 17%. Sequenced input: peripheral blood. Receptors originate from a woman aged 50 to 60 who had recovered from COVID-19.

In DNA form, the CDR3 reads TGTGCCTGGAGTGTCCTCGGACAGGCCCTAAATGGCTACACCTTC. This encodes CAWSVLGQALNGYTF. This rearrangement joins TRBV30 to TRBJ1-2, with 7 bases lining up with TRBD1. The V gene's germline CDR1 is GTSNPN and CDR2 SVGIG (reference sequence). The CDR3 has 15 amino acids. V lost 0 bases and J lost 6; bases outside the gene matches: 10.

The V call is TRBV9, the J call TRBJ1-2; TRBD1 aligns across 10 bases. The CDR3 sequence is 15 residues long. Germline CDR1 SGDLS, CDR2 YYNGEE. Trimming at V came to 3 bases and at J to 7 bases, leaving 9 bases not matched to a gene. The CDR3 DNA is TGTGCCAGCAGCGGACAGGGGGCGCAGAGGGCTGGCTACACCTTC. Its protein is CASSGQGAQRAGYTF. Supplemented by reference TRBV9 and TRBJ1-2, the full variable domain reads DSGVTQTPKHLITATGQRVTLRCSPRSGDLSVYWYQQSLDQGLQFLIQYYNGEERAKGNILERFSAQQFPDLHSELNLSSLELGDSALYFCASSGQGAQRAGYTFGSGTRLTVV.